The present TCR beta chain was sequenced within a study of technical replicates of blood from a handful of donors. The germline V gene has CDR1 SGHRS and CDR2 YFSETQ. V lost 4 bases, J lost 4 bases, and 7 bases stayed unmatched. There are 15 residues in the CDR3. Measured with immunoSEQ multiplex PCR; TCRdb has only the in-frame clones, and not every one. The repertoire holds about 83,000 clones, with 92% as singletons. The source of this sequence is a human donor in good health. What was sequenced was T cells isolated from PBMCs. The chain joins TRBV5-1 to TRBJ2-1; 8 bases line up with TRBD1. The CDR3 region is CASSATGGTYNEQFF. CDR3 DNA: TGCGCCAGCAGCGCTACAGGGGGGACGTACAATGAGCAGTTCTTC.